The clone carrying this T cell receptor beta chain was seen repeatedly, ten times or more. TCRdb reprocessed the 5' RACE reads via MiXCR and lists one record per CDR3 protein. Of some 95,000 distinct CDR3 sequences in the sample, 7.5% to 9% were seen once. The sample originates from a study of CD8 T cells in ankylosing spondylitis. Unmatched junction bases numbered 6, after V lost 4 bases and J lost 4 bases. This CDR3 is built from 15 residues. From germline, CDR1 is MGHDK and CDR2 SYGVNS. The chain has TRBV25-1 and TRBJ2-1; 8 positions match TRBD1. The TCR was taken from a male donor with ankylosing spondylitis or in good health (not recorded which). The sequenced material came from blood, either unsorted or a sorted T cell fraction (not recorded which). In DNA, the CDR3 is TGTGCCAGCAGTGTAGGACAGGGAAAATACAATGAGCAGTTCTTC. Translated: CASSVGQGKYNEQFF.